One and the same sample provided the 20 T cell receptor beta chains below, sequenced in a study of PD-1 and CTLA-4 blockade in melanoma. Data came from immunoSEQ multiplex PCR; TCRdb stores just in-frame clones and leaves some out. The data contain about 28,000 clones, approximately 90% of them singletons. This material consisted of CD8+ T cells from peripheral blood, taken from a patient given anti-PD-1 treatment. These receptors came from a human donor with melanoma.

The V call is TRBV13, the J call TRBJ1-2; TRBD1 aligns across 8 bases. Germline V gene data show CDR1 as PRHDT and CDR2 as FYEKMQ (reference sequence). This CDR3 is 17 amino acids long. Trimming cost V 2 bases and J 3 bases; bases outside gene matches: 11. DNA of the CDR3: TGTGCCAGCAGCTTAAATGGAGTAGGACAGGGCTACTATGGCTACACCTTC. Translated, it gives CASSLNGVGQGYYGYTF.

V is TRBV27 and J is TRBJ2-7; D ambiguous. V gave up 6 bases and J gave up 5 bases, with 14 bases separating them. Germline loops: CDR1 MNHEY, CDR2 SMNVEV (reference sequence). This CDR3 is built from 13 residues. CDR3 DNA sequence: TGTGCCAGCAGCTCTAATCCCCGGAACGAGCAGTACTTC. It codes for CASSSNPRNEQYF.

The chain joins TRBV5-5 to TRBJ2-7; 14 bases line up with TRBD2. The CDR3 loop spans 19 amino acids. V lost 4 bases to trimming and J lost 0 bases; unmatched junction nucleotides: 12. The germline V gene has CDR1 SGHKS and CDR2 YYEKEE (reference sequence). In nucleotides, the CDR3 is TGTGCCAGCAGCACAACGTCCGGGACTAGCGGGGGCCGCTCCTACGAGCAGTACTTC. Translating it yields CASSTTSGTSGGRSYEQYF.

The genes are TRBV19 and TRBJ1-5; D perhaps matches TRBD1 (6 bases). The CDR3 covers 15 residues. From germline, CDR1 is LNHDA and CDR2 SQIVND (reference sequence). The V end lost 3 bases, the J end lost 4 bases, and 13 bases lay between the germline ends. DNA for the CDR3: TGTGCCAGTAGTATCCAACAGGGAGGAAATCAGCCCCAGCATTTT. It codes for CASSIQQGGNQPQHF. The full variable domain, rest sourced from reference TRBV19 and TRBJ1-5, is DGGITQSPKYLFRKEGQNVTLSCEQNLNHDAMYWYRQDPGQGLRLIYYSQIVNDFQKGDIAEGYSVSREKKESFPLTVTSAQKNPTAFYLCASSIQQGGNQPQHFGDGTRLSIL.

The chain uses TRBV11-2 and TRBJ2-7, with 13 bases that match TRBD2. The CDR3 sequence is 17 residues long. The germline V gene encodes CDR1 SGHAT and CDR2 FQNNGV. V was pared by 3 bases and J by 3 bases, with 8 bases of the junction left unmatched. DNA of the CDR3: TGTGCCAGCAGCTTTTTCCTGACTAGCGGGGGGCTCTACGAGCAGTACTTC. Translation gives CASSFFLTSGGLYEQYF.

This clone was recorded once. The chain uses TRBV7-9 and TRBJ1-1, with no clear D. Germline V gene lookup returns CDR1 SEHNR and CDR2 FQNEAQ (reference sequence). The germline V and J ends were trimmed by 7 bases and 0 bases, with 3 bases remaining between them. CDR3 size: 11 residues. The CDR3 bases are TGTGCCAGCACGGTGAACACTGAAGCTTTCTTT. Amino acid sequence: CASTVNTEAFF.

This chain links TRBV6-5 with TRBJ2-5; no definite D call. The germline gives CDR1 MNHEY, CDR2 SVGAGI. V was shortened by 7 bases and J by 0 bases, with 6 bases between the two germline ends. There are 12 residues in the CDR3. In nucleotides, the CDR3 is TGTGCCAGCACGACGGACCAAGAGACCCAGTACTTC. This encodes CASTTDQETQYF.

This clone was seen once. CDR3 amino acids: CASSQGLITDTQYF. The CDR3, as DNA: TGTGCCAGCAGCCAAGGACTTATCACAGATACGCAGTATTTT. The chain links TRBV3-1 (or the pseudogene TRBV3-2) to TRBJ2-3; no definite D call. In germline, CDR1 is LGHDT, CDR2 YNNKEL (reference sequence). V was shortened by 1 base and J by 2 bases, with 7 bases between the two germline ends. The CDR3 extends over 14 amino acids.

J is TRBJ2-1 and V is TRBV7-9; 7 bases are shared with TRBD2. V shed 0 bases and J 10 bases; nucleotides not matched to a gene: 3. The germline V gene encodes CDR1 SEHNR and CDR2 FQNEAQ (reference sequence). The CDR3 totals 13 residues. The CDR3 loop reads CASSLAPLAEQFF. CDR3 sequence (DNA): TGTGCCAGCAGCTTAGCGCCACTAGCGGAGCAGTTCTTC.

The rearrangement joins TRBV7-9 to TRBJ1-1, with a possible D match to TRBD1 (6 bases). CDR3 length equals 13 residues. Trimming cost V 8 bases and J 2 bases, with 12 bases left between them. The germline gives CDR1 SEHNR, CDR2 FQNEAQ (reference sequence). The CDR3 loop reads CASQQGFNTEAFF. In DNA, the CDR3 is TGTGCCAGCCAACAGGGTTTCAACACTGAAGCTTTCTTT.

This clone showed up just once. The J gene is TRBJ2-3, the V gene TRBV10-2; D remains unclear. Germline V gives CDR1 WSHSY, CDR2 SAAADI. This CDR3 comprises 12 residues. V was trimmed by 11 bases and J by 2 bases, leaving 11 bases between them. The chain's CDR3 is CAGAPDTDTQYF. The DNA for the CDR3 is TGCGCCGGTGCCCCTGACACAGATACGCAGTATTTT.

The chain uses TRBV28 and TRBJ1-2; a weak D match, TRBD1 (6 bases). There are 15 residues in the CDR3. Germline loops: CDR1 MDHEN, CDR2 SYDVKM. V shed 5 bases and J shed 0 bases, with 13 bases lying between them. In DNA, the CDR3 is TGTGCCAGCAGTCGAGCAGGGGAGGCTAACTATGGCTACACCTTC. It yields the protein CASSRAGEANYGYTF.

V is TRBV7-9 and J is TRBJ2-7; perhaps TRBD2 as D (5 bases). V was pared by 7 bases and J by 5 bases, with 12 bases between. The CDR3 contains 12 residues. CDR1 SEHNR and CDR2 FQNEAQ come from the germline V gene (reference sequence). The CDR3 sequence is CASTTLVHEQYF. The CDR3 nucleotides are TGTGCCAGCACCACACTAGTTCACGAGCAGTACTTC. The variable domain in full, completed from reference TRBV7-9 and TRBJ2-7, reads DTGVSQNPRHKITKRGQNVTFRCDPISEHNRLYWYRQTLGQGPEFLTYFQNEAQLEKSRLLSDRFSAERPKGSFSTLEIQRTEQGDSAMYLCASTTLVHEQYFGPGTRLTVT.

The chain recombines TRBV7-2 with TRBJ1-1, with 9 bases that match TRBD1. The CDR3 has 16 residues. The germline V gene encodes CDR1 SGHTA and CDR2 FQGNSA. Trimming removed 10 bases from V and 1 base from J; junction bases left unmatched: 13. The CDR3 region has the DNA TGTGCCACCCTGAGCATCTGGGACAGGGCGAACACTGAAGCTTTCTTT. Translating it yields CATLSIWDRANTEAFF.

The chain recombines TRBV28 with TRBJ2-3, with D uncertain. V was cut by 5 bases and J by 0 bases, with 6 bases left in between. This CDR3 spans 13 amino acids. Looked up from germline, CDR1 is MDHEN and CDR2 is SYDVKM. The CDR3 DNA is TGTGCCAGCAGTAGGGCGAGCACAGATACGCAGTATTTT. This sequence encodes CASSRASTDTQYF. The full variable domain, its missing parts supplied by reference TRBV28 and TRBJ2-3, is DVKVTQSSRYLVKRTGEKVFLECVQDMDHENMFWYRQDPGLGLRLIYFSYDVKMKEKGDIPEGYSVSREKKERFSLILESASTNQTSMYLCASSRASTDTQYFGPGTRLTVL.

The rearrangement uses TRBV25-1 and TRBJ2-3; the match to TRBD2 covers 7 bases. Looked up from germline, CDR1 is MGHDK and CDR2 is SYGVNS. After removal of 5 bases from V and 4 bases from J, the junction contained 9 bases not matched to a gene. The CDR3 runs 15 residues. CDR3 residues: CASSQLGEGSDTQYF. Here the CDR3 DNA reads TGTGCCAGCAGTCAGCTGGGGGAGGGCTCAGATACGCAGTATTTT.

The count of this clone is one. The chain's CDR3 is CASSKGGGADTQYF. CDR3 DNA: TGTGCCAGTAGTAAAGGAGGGGGGGCAGATACGCAGTATTTT. The rearrangement joins TRBV19 to TRBJ2-3; TRBD2 is a possible D gene (7 bases). Trimming took off 4 bases at V and 4 bases at J, with 12 bases between the two ends. Germline CDR1 LNHDA, CDR2 SQIVND (reference sequence). This CDR3 has 14 residues.

The gene calls are TRBV19 and TRBJ2-7, with D unresolved. The length of the CDR3 is 13 residues. Trimming left V 6 bases short and J 3 bases short, with 12 bases between. The germline CDR1 and CDR2 sequences are LNHDA and SQIVND (reference sequence). CDR3 DNA: TGTGCCAGTAGCTATTCCGGAAGCTACGAGCAGTACTTC. This translates into CASSYSGSYEQYF.

Remarks on this clone: Within the sample, other DNA sequences also encode this same CDR3. The DNA of the CDR3 is TGTGCCAGCTCACCACAATCCGGACAGGGTCCCGAGCAGTACTTC. It is translated as CASSPQSGQGPEQYF. The rearrangement links TRBV18 to TRBJ2-7, with TRBD1 identical over 8 bases. V was pared by 1 base and J by 6 bases, with 8 bases of the junction left unmatched. Germline lookup yields CDR1 KGHSH and CDR2 LQKENI. This CDR3 region has 15 residues. The full variable domain, completed using reference TRBV18 and TRBJ2-7, is NAGVMQNPRHLVRRRGQEARLRCSPMKGHSHVYWYRQLPEEGLKFMVYLQKENIIDESGMPKERFSAEFPKEGPSILRIQQVVRGDSAAYFCASSPQSGQGPEQYFGPGTRLTVT.

The chain carries TRBV29-1 and TRBJ1-1, with no clear D. V was cut by 1 base and J by 14 bases, with 20 bases left in between. This CDR3 comprises 13 residues. Germline CDR1 reads SQVTM; CDR2 reads ANQGSEA. CDR3 sequence reads: CSVEAAGEGSGFF. In nucleotides, the CDR3 is TGCAGCGTTGAAGCCGCCGGAGAGGGTTCGGGCTTCTTT.